The clone carrying this T cell receptor (beta chain) showed up many times. Amplification yielded TCR beta CDR3 regions, with RNA transcripts as the source. The HTBI primer set drove a first-round RT-PCR of the TCR CDR3. Each CDR3 protein gets one entry after TCRdb re-called the multiplex PCR reads with MiXCR. The table includes approximately 600,000 distinct CDR3 sequences, roughly 17% detected once. The PBMCs were taken from around 9.1 ml of fresh peripheral blood. Between the trimmed V and J ends, which lost 3 bases and 5 bases, there was a span of 16 bases. This CDR3 comprises 15 residues. CDR1 and CDR2 (germline): MDHEN, SYDVKM. The sample is drawn from a study of T cells in Graves' hyperthyroidism and ophthalmopathy.

This chain joins TRBV28 and TRBJ1-1; possible D gene TRBD1, 6 bases. Sequencing was done on a sample of blood. The receptor's source is a woman in her 30s with Graves' hyperthyroidism. The CDR3 nucleotides read TGTGCCAGCAGTTTTGAGGGGGGAAGGGGAACTGAAGCTTTCTTT. Its translation: CASSFEGGRGTEAFF.